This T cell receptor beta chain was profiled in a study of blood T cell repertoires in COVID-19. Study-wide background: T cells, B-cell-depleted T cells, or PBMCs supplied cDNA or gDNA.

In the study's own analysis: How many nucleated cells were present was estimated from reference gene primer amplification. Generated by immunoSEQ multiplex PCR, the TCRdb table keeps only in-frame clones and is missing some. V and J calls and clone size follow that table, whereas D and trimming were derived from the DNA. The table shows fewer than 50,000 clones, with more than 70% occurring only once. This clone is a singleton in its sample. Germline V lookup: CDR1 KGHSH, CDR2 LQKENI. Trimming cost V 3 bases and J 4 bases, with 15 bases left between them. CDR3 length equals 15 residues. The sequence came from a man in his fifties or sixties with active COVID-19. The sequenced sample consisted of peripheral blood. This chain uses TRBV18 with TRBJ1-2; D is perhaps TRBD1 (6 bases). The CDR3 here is CASSPSQGRSYGYTF. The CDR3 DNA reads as TGTGCCAGCTCACCCTCCCAGGGGCGCAGCTATGGCTACACCTTC.